This T cell receptor (beta chain) is drawn from a study of T-cell reconstitution after alpha-beta-depleted transplantation in children (dated by TCRdb to about 2016). General notes on the study: Using TCR repertoire profiling, the study followed T-cell immune reconstitution in a quantitative way in children after TCRalphabeta/CD19-depleted allogeneic hematopoietic cell transplantation.

V is cut by 4 bases and J by 1 base, and the space between the germline ends is 10 bases. From cysteine to phenylalanine, the CDR3 is 14 amino acids long. Only CDR3 DNA is held: 42 bases, read in frame from base 1. Taken from the germline V gene, the CDR1 and CDR2 loops are SGHRS and YFSETQ. This clonotype was seen ten or more times. What this receptor recognizes is not known. No much larger clone is present one base from it, and per-base qualities are unavailable. The library was generated by PCR. The instrument was an Illumina HiSeq 2500. Molecular barcoding was employed in the preparation of TCR libraries, with unique molecular identifiers being used to normalize TCRbeta repertoire quantification. The public sequencing data were trimmed at Q25 with fastp and processed into clonotypes with MiXCR by TCRdb, which kept only in-frame beta chains. Every distinct CDR3 protein forms one entry, paired with its most common genes and DNA. Across this sample there are a few hundred thousand distinct CDR3 sequences, with about 14% seen only once. Of the sample, about 4.5% is held by the ten largest clones.

The rearrangement combines TRBV5-1 with TRBJ2-3, with a tentative D gene TRBD1 over 7 matching bases. The receptor's source is a human donor who donated a stem cell graft to a child with Fanconi anemia. This specimen consisted of PBMCs, obtained from the stem cell graft. The nucleotides read TGCGCCAGCAGCCGCGGGACAGGCACAGATACGCAGTATTTT. The resulting protein is CASSRGTGTDTQYF.